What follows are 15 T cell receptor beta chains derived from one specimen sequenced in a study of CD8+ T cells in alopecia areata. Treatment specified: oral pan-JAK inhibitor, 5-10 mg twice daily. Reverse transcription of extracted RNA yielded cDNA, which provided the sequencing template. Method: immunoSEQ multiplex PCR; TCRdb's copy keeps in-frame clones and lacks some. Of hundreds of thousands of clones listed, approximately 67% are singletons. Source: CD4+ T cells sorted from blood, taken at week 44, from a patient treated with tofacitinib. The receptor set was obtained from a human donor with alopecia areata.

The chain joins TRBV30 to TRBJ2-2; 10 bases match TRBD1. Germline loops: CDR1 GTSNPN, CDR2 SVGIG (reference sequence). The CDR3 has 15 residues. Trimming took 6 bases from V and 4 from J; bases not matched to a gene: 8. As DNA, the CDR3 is TGTGCCTGCTCGACAGGGGGCGGTGGCACCGGGGAGCTGTTTTTT. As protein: CACSTGGGGTGELFF. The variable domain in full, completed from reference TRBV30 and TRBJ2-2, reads SQTIHQWPATLVQPVGSPLSLECTVEGTSNPNLYWYRQAAGRGLQLLFYSVGIGQISSEVPQNLSASRPQDRQFILSSKKLLLSDSGFYLCACSTGGGGTGELFFGEGSRLTVL.

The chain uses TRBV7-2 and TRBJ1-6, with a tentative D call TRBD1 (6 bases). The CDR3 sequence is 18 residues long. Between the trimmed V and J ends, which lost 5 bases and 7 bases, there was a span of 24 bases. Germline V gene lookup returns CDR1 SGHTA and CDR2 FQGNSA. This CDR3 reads CASSVSIQGSSPNSPLHF. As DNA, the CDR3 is TGTGCCAGCAGCGTATCTATACAGGGCTCTTCACCCAATTCACCCCTCCACTTT. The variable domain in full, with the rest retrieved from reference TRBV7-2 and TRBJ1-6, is GAGVSQSPSNKVTEKGKDVELRCDPISGHTALYWYRQSLGQGLEFLIYFQGNSAPDKSGLPSDRFSAERTGGSVSTLTIQRTQQEDSAVYLCASSVSIQGSSPNSPLHFGNGTRLTVT.

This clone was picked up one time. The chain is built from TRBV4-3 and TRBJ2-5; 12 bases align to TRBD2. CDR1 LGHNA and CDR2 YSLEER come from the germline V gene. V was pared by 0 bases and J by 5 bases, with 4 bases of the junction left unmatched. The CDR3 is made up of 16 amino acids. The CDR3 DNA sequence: TGCGCCAGCAGCCAAGATCCTAGCGGGGGGGCGGAGACCCAGTACTTC. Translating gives CASSQDPSGGAETQYF.

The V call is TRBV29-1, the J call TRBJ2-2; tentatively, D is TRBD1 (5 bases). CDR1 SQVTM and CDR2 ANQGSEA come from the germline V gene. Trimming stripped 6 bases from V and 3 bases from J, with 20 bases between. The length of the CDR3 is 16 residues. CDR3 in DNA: TGCAGCGTCGCCCCCTTTGGGGCGCCGGACACCGGGGAGCTGTTTTTT. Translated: CSVAPFGAPDTGELFF.

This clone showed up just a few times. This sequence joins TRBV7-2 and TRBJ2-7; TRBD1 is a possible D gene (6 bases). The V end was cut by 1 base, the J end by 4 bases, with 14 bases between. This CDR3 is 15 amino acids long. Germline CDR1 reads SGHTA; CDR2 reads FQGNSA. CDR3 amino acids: CASSLVWGQGYEQYF. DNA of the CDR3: TGTGCCAGCAGCTTAGTCTGGGGACAAGGGTACGAGCAGTACTTC.

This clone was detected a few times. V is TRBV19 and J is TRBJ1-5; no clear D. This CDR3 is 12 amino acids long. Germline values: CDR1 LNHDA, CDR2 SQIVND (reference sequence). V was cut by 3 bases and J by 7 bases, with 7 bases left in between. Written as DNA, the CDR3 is TGTGCCAGTAGTATGTCCCGCCAGCCCCAGCATTTT. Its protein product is CASSMSRQPQHF.

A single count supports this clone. The CDR3 DNA sequence: TGTGCCAGCAGTCTCAGGGTTGGTGAGCAGTTCTTC. It is translated as CASSLRVGEQFF. This chain uses TRBV7-3 with TRBJ2-1; weak D call: TRBD1 (5 bases). The CDR3 loop spans 12 amino acids. Germline loops: CDR1 SGHTA, CDR2 FQGTGA. The V end lost 6 bases, the J end lost 9 bases, and 12 bases lay between the germline ends.

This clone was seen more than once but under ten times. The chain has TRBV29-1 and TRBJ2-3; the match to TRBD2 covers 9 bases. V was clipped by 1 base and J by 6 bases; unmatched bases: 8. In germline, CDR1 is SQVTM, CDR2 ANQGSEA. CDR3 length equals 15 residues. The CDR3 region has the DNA TGCAGCGTTGAAGGCGGGGGGGCTGGGTCGGATACGCAGTATTTT. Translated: CSVEGGGAGSDTQYF.

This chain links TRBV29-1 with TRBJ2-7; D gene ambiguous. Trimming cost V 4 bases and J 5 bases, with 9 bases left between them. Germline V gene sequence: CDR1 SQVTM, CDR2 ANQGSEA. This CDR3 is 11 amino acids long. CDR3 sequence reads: CSVATRDEQYF. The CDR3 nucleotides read TGCAGCGTTGCGACGCGTGACGAGCAGTACTTC.

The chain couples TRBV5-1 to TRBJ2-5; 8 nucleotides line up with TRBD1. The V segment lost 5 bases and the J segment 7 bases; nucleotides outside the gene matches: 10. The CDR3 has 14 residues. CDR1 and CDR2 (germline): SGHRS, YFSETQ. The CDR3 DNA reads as TGCGCCAGCAGTTCTGGACAGGGCGAAGTGACCCAGTACTTC. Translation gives CASSSGQGEVTQYF.

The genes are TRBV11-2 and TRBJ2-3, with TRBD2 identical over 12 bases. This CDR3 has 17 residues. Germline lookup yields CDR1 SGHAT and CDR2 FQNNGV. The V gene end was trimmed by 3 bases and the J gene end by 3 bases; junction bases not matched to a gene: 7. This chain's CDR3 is CASSLEASGGVTDTQYF. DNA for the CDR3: TGTGCCAGCAGCTTGGAGGCTAGCGGGGGGGTAACAGATACGCAGTATTTT.

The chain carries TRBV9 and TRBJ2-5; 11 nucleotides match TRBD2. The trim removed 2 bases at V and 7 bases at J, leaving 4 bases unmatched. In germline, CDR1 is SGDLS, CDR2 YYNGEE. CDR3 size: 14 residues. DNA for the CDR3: TGTGCCAGCAGCGTTAGCGGGGGGGCTGCGACCCAGTACTTC. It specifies CASSVSGGAATQYF.

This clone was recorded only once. The CDR3 region has the DNA TGTGCCAGTAGTATAGTTGGGAACTATCAGCCCCAGCATTTT. Its protein is CASSIVGNYQPQHF. The V gene is TRBV19, the J gene TRBJ1-5; D is ambiguous. The CDR3 totals 14 residues. Looked up from germline, CDR1 is LNHDA and CDR2 is SQIVND (reference sequence). The ends were cut back, 1 base at V and 5 bases at J, with 9 bases in the middle.

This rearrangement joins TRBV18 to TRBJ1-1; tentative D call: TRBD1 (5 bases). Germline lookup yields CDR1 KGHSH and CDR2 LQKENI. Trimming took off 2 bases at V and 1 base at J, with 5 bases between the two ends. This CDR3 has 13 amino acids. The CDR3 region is CASSPGGNTEAFF. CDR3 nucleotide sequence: TGTGCCAGCTCACCAGGGGGGAACACTGAAGCTTTCTTT.

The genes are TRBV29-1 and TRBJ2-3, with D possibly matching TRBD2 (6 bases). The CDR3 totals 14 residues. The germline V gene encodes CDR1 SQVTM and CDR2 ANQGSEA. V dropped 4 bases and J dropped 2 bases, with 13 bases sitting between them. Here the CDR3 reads CSVGSGLNTDTQYF. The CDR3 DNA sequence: TGCAGCGTTGGGTCGGGACTTAACACAGATACGCAGTATTTT.